This TCR beta chain was identified in a study of CD8 T cell repertoires and HIV-1 epitope variants. Study as a whole: T cells were stimulated with Twenty-five Gag and Nef peptides separately.

Germline lookup yields CDR1 MNHNS and CDR2 SASEGT. The CDR3 is 12 amino acids. V shed 6 bases and J 3 bases; nucleotides not matched to a gene: 1. TCRdb's table, derived via immunoSEQ multiplex PCR, lists solely in-frame clones and lacks some. The sample holds approximately 5,200 clones, about 62% seen once. To note about this clone: Its antigen is unidentified.

The rearrangement links TRBV6-1 to TRBJ2-7, with TRBD1 matching over 8 bases. The TCR comes from a male donor with HIV. Sequenced material: cultured CD8+ T cells derived from PBMCs. CDR3 sequence: CASSGTGYEQYF. The CDR3 DNA follows: TGTGCCAGCAGCGGGACAGGCTACGAGCAGTACTTC.